A single sample is the source of the 7 T cell receptor beta chains below, sequenced in a study of T cell responses to AZD1222 COVID-19 vaccine. The data were produced by immunoSEQ multiplex PCR, yet TCRdb's version contains in-frame clones alone and is incomplete. The sample contains around 150,000 clones, about 90% of which appear only once. Sequences were derived from peripheral blood, sampled on day 0 of AZD1222 vaccination. The receptors here all came from an adult in good health.

The chain is built from TRBV27 and TRBJ2-3; D unresolved. Germline CDR1 reads MNHEY; CDR2 reads SMNVEV (reference sequence). The CDR3 has 13 amino acids. V dropped 2 bases and J dropped 0 bases, with 3 bases sitting between them. Here the CDR3 DNA reads TGTGCCAGCAGTTTAAGAAGCACAGATACGCAGTATTTT. This sequence encodes CASSLRSTDTQYF.

The chain uses TRBV7-8 and TRBJ2-5, with 8 bases that match TRBD1. The trim removed 3 bases at V and 2 bases at J, leaving 11 bases unmatched. Germline lookup yields CDR1 SGHVS and CDR2 FQNEAQ. The CDR3 extends over 17 amino acids. The CDR3 DNA follows: TGTGCCAGCAGCTTTGGGACAGGCCTGGGAGTACAAGAGACCCAGTACTTC. This sequence encodes CASSFGTGLGVQETQYF.

This sequence joins TRBV21-1 and TRBJ2-7; TRBD1 was called by the table and not checked on the DNA. TRBV21-1 is termed a pseudogene. The CDR3 has 16 amino acids. The CDR3 DNA reads as TGTGCCAGCAGCACGGAAAGCGGGACAGGGGGCTACGAGCAGTACTTC. This encodes CASSTESGTGGYEQYF.

This clone occurred once. The CDR3 DNA is TGCGCCAGCAGCCACCGGACTAGCGGCAACTACGAGCAGTACTTC. This translates into CASSHRTSGNYEQYF. This chain connects TRBV4-1 to TRBJ2-7; 10 bases line up with TRBD2. In germline, CDR1 is MGHRA, CDR2 YSYEKL. The V gene end was trimmed by 3 bases and the J gene end by 3 bases; junction bases not matched to a gene: 5. This CDR3 region has 15 residues.

This sequence joins TRBV6-5 and TRBJ2-7, with D possibly being TRBD1 (6 bases). CDR3 size: 14 residues. The V gene's germline CDR1 is MNHEY and CDR2 SVGAGI. The V end lost 4 bases, the J end lost 1 base, and 11 bases lay between the germline ends. Written as DNA, the CDR3 is TGTGCCAGCAGTTCAGCCCAGGGGTCCTACGAGCAGTACTTC. It codes for CASSSAQGSYEQYF.

The V call is TRBV19, the J call TRBJ2-2; a possible D gene is TRBD1 (5 bases). CDR3 length equals 14 residues. Per the germline V gene, CDR1 is LNHDA and CDR2 is SQIVND (reference sequence). CDR3 region: CATCRVQDTGELFF. CDR3 in DNA: TGTGCTACTTGCAGGGTTCAGGACACCGGGGAGCTGTTTTTT.

The rearrangement links TRBV11-2 to TRBJ1-3, with D uncertain. CDR3 length: 14 residues. The V and J ends lost 1 base and 3 bases respectively, with 7 bases between them. Looked up from germline, CDR1 is SGHAT and CDR2 is FQNNGV. This CDR3 reads CASSLAGDGNTIYF. In DNA, the CDR3 is TGTGCCAGCAGCTTAGCCGGGGATGGAAACACCATATATTTT.